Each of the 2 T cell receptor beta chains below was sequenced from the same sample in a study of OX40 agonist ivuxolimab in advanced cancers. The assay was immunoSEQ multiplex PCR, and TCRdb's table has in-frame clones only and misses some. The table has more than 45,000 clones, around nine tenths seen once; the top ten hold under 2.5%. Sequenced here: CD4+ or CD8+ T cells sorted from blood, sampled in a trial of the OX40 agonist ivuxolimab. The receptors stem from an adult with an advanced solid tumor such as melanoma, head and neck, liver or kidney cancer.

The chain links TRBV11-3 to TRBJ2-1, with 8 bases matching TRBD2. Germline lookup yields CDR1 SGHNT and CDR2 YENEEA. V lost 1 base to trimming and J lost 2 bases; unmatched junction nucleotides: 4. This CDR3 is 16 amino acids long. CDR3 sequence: CASSLGASGPYNEQFF. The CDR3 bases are TGTGCCAGCAGCTTAGGGGCTAGCGGGCCCTACAATGAGCAGTTCTTC.

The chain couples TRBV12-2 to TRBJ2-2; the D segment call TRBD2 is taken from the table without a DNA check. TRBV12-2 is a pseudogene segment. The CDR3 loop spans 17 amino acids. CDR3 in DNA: TGTGCAAGTCGCTTACTAGCGGGGAGCGAACTTACCGGGGAGCTGTTTTTT. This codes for CASRLLAGSELTGELFF.